This TCR beta chain was identified during a study of blood T cell repertoires in COVID-19. One Seattle source followed patients from active infection through their disease course. In the authors' workflow: Estimated nucleated cell counts came from reference gene primer amplification. Clones were read by immunoSEQ multiplex PCR, and TCRdb kept only the in-frame ones, dropping some. D and trimming come from the DNA, and the V and J calls and clone size come from that table. The sample holds 55,000 to 75,000 clones; over 60% are singletons and the top ten take 4% to 5.5%. V was shortened by 2 bases and J by 1 base, with 11 bases between the two germline ends. The CDR3 covers 15 residues. Germline CDR1 and CDR2: LGHDT and YNNKEL (reference sequence).

The receptor's source is a woman between 65 and 79 years old with COVID-19, enrolled during active disease. Sequencing was performed on peripheral blood. This chain connects TRBV3-1 (or the pseudogene TRBV3-2) to TRBJ2-5; D possibly corresponds to TRBD2 (5 bases). The CDR3 nucleotides read TGTGCCAGCAGCCAAACGGCGGGTTTCCAAGAGACCCAGTACTTC. It yields the protein CASSQTAGFQETQYF.